One TCR beta chain is described in this entry. The data stem from a study of cytomegalovirus exposure and HLA in healthy donors. Study as a whole: About 85 million unique TCRs from HLA-typed donors were held in an early release of data.

The PCR was carried out with 60 Vbeta primers and 13 Jbeta primers. Profiling relied on immunoSEQ multiplex PCR, and the TCRdb table lists in-frame clones only, not all of them. The sample comprises 40,000 to 45,000 clones, roughly 60% of which are singletons, and about 8.5% rests with the top ten. This CDR3 is built from 12 residues. Trimming took off 4 bases at V and 5 bases at J, with 11 bases between the two ends. Germline V lookup: CDR1 SQVTM, CDR2 ANQGSEA. Material for sequencing was PBMCs. The chain employs TRBV29-1 and TRBJ2-5; D uncertain. The receptor was isolated from a human donor in good health. DNA of the CDR3: TGCAGCGTTGTTTTCAGAGCGGAGACCCAGTACTTC. This sequence encodes CSVVFRAETQYF.